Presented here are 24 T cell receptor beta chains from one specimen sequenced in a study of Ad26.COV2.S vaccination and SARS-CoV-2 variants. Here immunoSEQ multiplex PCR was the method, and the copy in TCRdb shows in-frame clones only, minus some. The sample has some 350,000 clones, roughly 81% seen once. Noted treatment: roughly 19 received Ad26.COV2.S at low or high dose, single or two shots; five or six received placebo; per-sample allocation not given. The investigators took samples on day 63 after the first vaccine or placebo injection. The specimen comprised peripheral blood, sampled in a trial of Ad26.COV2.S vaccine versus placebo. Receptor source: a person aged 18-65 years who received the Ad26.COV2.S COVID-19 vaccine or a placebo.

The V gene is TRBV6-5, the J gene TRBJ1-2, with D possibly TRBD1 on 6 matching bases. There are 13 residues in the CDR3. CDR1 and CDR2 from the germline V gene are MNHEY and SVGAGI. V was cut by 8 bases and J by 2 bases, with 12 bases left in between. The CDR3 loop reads CASALQGNYGYTF. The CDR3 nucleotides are TGTGCCAGCGCCCTTCAGGGGAACTATGGCTACACCTTC.

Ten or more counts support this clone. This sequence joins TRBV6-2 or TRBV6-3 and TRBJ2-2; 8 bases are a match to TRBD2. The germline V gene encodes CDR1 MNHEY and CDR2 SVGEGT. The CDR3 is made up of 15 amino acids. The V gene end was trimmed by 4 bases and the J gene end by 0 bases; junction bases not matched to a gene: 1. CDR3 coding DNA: TGTGCCAGCAGTTTACTAGCGGCGAACACCGGGGAGCTGTTTTTT. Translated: CASSLLAANTGELFF.

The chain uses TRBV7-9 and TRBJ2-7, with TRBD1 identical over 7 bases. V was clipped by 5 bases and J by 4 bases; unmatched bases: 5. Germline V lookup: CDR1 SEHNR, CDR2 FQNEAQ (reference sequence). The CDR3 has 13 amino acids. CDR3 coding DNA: TGTGCCAGCAGCATCGGACAGGTTTACGAGCAGTACTTC. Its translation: CASSIGQVYEQYF.

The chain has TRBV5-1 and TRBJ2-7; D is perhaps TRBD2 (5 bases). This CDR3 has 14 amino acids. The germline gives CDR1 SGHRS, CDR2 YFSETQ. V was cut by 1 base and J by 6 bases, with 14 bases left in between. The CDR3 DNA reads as TGCGCCAGCAGCTTGAACGAGGGTTCGGGCGAGCAGTACTTC. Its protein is CASSLNEGSGEQYF.

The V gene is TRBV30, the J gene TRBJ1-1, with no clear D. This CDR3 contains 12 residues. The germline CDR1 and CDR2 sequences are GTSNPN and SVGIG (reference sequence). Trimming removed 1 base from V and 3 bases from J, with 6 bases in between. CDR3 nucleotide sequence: TGTGCCTGGAGTGGGTCGGACACTGAAGCTTTCTTT. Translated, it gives CAWSGSDTEAFF.

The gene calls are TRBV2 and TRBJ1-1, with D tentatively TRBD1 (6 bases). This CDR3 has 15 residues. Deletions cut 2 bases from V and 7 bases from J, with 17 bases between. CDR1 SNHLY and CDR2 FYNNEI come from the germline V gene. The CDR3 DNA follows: TGTGCCAGCAGTGAACGCTGGGCAGGGGTGGTTGAAGCTTTCTTT. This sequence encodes CASSERWAGVVEAFF.

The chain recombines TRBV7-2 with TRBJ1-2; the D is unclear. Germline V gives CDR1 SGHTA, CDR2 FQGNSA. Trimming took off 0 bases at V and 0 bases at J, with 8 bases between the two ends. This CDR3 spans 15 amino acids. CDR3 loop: CASSLAPNTNYGYTF. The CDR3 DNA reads TGTGCCAGCAGCTTAGCCCCGAATACTAACTATGGCTACACCTTC. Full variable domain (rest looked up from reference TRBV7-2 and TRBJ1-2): GAGVSQSPSNKVTEKGKDVELRCDPISGHTALYWYRQSLGQGLEFLIYFQGNSAPDKSGLPSDRFSAERTGGSVSTLTIQRTQQEDSAVYLCASSLAPNTNYGYTFGSGTRLTVV.

CDR3 DNA sequence: TGCGCCAGCAGCGGGGGCCCAGCGGTAACCTACGAGCAGTACTTC. Its translation is CASSGGPAVTYEQYF. The chain couples TRBV5-1 to TRBJ2-7, with TRBD1 as a possible D gene (6 bases). The CDR3 length is 15 residues. Trimming took off 4 bases at V and 2 bases at J, with 16 bases between the two ends. Germline values: CDR1 SGHRS, CDR2 YFSETQ.

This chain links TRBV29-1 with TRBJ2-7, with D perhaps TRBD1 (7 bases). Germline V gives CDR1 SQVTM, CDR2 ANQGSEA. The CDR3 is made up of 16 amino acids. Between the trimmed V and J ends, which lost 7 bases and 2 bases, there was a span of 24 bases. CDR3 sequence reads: CSASEPTRGVPYEQYF. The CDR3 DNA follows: TGCAGCGCATCAGAACCTACCAGGGGGGTCCCCTACGAGCAGTACTTC.

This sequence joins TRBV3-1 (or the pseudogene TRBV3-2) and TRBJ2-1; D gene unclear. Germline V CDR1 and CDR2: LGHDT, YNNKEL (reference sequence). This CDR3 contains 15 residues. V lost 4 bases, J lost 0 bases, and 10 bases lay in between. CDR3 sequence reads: CASSPAPSSYNEQFF. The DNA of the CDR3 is TGTGCCAGCAGCCCGGCCCCTAGCTCCTACAATGAGCAGTTCTTC.

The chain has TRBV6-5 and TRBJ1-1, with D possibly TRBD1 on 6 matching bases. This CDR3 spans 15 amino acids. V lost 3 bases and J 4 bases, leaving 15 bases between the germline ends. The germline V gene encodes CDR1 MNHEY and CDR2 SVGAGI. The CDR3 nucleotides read TGTGCCAGCAGTTATCTCGGGGGCGGGAGCACTGAAGCTTTCTTT. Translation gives CASSYLGGGSTEAFF.

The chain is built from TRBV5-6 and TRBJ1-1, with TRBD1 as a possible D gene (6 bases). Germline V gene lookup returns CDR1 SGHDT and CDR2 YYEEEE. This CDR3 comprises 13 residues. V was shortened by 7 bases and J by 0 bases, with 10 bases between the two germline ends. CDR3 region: CASQQGMNTEAFF. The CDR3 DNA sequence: TGTGCCAGCCAACAGGGCATGAACACTGAAGCTTTCTTT.

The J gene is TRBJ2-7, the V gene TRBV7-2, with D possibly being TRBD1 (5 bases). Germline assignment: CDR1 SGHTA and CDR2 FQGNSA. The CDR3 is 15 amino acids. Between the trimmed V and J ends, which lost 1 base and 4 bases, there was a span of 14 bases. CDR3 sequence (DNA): TGTGCCAGCAGCTTAGGGCAGGGATCACGATACGAGCAGTACTTC. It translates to CASSLGQGSRYEQYF.

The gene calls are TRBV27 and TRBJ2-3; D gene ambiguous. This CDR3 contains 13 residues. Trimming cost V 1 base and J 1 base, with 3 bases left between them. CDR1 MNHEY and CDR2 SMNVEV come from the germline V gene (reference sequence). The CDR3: CASSLLGTDTQYF. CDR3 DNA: TGTGCCAGCAGTTTATTGGGCACAGATACGCAGTATTTT.

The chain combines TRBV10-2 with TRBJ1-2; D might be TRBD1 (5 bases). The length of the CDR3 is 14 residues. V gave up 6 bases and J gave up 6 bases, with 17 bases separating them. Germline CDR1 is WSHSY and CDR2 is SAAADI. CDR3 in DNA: TGCGCCAGCAGGGAGCTCAGGGATCCCAATGGCTACACCTTC. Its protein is CASRELRDPNGYTF.

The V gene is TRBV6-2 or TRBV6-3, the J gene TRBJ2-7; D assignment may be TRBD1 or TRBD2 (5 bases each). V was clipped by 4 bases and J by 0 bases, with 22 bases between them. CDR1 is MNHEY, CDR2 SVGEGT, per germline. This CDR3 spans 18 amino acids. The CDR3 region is CASSSGPELGASSYEQYF. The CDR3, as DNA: TGTGCCAGCAGTTCGGGACCCGAGTTAGGGGCTAGCTCCTACGAGCAGTACTTC.

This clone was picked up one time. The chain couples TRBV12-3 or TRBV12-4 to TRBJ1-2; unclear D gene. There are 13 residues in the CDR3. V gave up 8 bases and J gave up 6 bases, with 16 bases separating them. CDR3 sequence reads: CASGARTGNGYTF. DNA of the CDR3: TGTGCCAGCGGTGCCCGGACGGGAAATGGCTACACCTTC.

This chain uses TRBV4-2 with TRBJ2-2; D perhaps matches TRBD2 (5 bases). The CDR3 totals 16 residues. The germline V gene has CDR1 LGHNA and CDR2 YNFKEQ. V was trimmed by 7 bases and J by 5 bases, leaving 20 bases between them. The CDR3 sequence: CASNTGGSSGTGELFF. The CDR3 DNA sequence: TGTGCCAGCAACACTGGCGGCTCCTCGGGGACCGGGGAGCTGTTTTTT.

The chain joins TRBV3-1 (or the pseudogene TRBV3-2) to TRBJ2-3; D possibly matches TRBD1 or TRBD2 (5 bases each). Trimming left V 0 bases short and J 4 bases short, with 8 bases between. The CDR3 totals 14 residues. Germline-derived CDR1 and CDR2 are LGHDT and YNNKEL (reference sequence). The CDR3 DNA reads TGTGCCAGCAGCCAAGATCCGGGGCCAGATACGCAGTATTTT. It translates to CASSQDPGPDTQYF.

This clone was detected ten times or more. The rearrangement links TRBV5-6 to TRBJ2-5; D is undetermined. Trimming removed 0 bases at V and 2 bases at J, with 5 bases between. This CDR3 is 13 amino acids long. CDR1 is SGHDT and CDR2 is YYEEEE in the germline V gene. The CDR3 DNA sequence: TGTGCCAGCAGCTTGGCCTGGCAAGAGACCCAGTACTTC. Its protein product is CASSLAWQETQYF. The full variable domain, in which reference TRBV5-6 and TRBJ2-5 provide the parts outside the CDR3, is DAGVTQSPTHLIKTRGQQVTLRCSPKSGHDTVSWYQQALGQGPQFIFQYYEEEERQRGNFPDRFSGHQFPNYSSELNVNALLLGDSALYLCASSLAWQETQYFGPGTRLLVL.

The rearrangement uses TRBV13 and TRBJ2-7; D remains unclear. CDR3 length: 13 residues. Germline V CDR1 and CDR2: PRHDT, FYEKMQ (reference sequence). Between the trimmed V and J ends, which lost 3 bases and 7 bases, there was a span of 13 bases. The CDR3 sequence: CASSFPNSREQYF. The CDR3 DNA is TGTGCCAGCAGCTTCCCCAACTCCCGGGAGCAGTACTTC.

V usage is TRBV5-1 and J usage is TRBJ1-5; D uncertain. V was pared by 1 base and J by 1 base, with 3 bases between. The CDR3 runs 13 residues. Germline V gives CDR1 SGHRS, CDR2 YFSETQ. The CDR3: CASSLSSNQPQHF. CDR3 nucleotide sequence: TGCGCCAGCAGCTTGTCAAGCAATCAGCCCCAGCATTTT.

The CDR3 DNA reads TGTGCCAGCAGCTTAGACGCTAGCGGCCCAGATACGCAGTATTTT. Translated, it gives CASSLDASGPDTQYF. The chain joins TRBV7-2 to TRBJ2-3; TRBD2 aligns across 7 bases. The CDR3 runs to 15 residues. Germline CDR1 reads SGHTA; CDR2 reads FQGNSA. Trimming at V came to 1 base and at J to 4 bases, leaving 5 bases not matched to a gene.

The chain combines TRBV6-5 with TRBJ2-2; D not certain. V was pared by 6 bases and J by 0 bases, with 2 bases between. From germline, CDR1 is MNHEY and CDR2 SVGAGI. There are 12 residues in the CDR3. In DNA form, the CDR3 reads TGTGCCAGCAGCTCGAACACCGGGGAGCTGTTTTTT. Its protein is CASSSNTGELFF.